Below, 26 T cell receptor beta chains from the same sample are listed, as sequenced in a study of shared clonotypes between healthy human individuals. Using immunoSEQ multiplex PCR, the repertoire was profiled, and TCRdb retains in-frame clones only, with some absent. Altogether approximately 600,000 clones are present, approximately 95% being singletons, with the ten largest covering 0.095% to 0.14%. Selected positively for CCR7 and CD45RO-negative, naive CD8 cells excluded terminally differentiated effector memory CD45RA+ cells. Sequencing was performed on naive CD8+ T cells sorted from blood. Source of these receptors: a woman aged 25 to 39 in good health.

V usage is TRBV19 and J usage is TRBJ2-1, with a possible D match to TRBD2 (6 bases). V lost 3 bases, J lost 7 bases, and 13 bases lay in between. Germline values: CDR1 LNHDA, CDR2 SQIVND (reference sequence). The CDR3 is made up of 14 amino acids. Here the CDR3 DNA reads TGTGCCAGTAGTATTCTCGGGAGTACTAATGAGCAGTTCTTC. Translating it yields CASSILGSTNEQFF.

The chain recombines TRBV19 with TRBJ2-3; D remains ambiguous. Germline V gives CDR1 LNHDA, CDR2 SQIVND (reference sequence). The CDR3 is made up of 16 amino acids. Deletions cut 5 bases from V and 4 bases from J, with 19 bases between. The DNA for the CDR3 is TGTGCCAGTAGTGTACGGTTTGTGCTGGCAGCAGATACGCAGTATTTT. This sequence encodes CASSVRFVLAADTQYF.

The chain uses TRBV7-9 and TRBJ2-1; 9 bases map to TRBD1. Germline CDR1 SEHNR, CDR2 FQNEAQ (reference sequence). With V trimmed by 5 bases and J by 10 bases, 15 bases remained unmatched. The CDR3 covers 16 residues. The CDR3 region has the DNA TGTGCCAGCAGCGCAGGAGGGACAGGGCTTGACGACGAGCAGTTCTTC. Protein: CASSAGGTGLDDEQFF. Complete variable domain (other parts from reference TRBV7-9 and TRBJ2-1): DTGVSQNPRHKITKRGQNVTFRCDPISEHNRLYWYRQTLGQGPEFLTYFQNEAQLEKSRLLSDRFSAERPKGSFSTLEIQRTEQGDSAMYLCASSAGGTGLDDEQFFGPGTRLTVL.

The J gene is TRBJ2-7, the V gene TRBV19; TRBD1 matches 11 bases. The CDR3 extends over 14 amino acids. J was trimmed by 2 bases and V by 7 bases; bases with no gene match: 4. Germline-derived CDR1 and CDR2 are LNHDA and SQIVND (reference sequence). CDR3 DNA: TGTGCCAGTACCCAGGACAGGGGGCCCTACGAGCAGTACTTC. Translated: CASTQDRGPYEQYF.

DNA for the CDR3: TGTGCCACCAGCAGAGCCACCGACAGAACTGAAGCTTTCTTT. Its protein is CATSRATDRTEAFF. The chain combines TRBV15 with TRBJ1-1; possible D gene TRBD1, 5 bases. V was clipped by 1 base and J by 5 bases, with 11 bases between them. Germline V gene sequence: CDR1 LNHNV, CDR2 YYDKDF (reference sequence). This CDR3 has 14 residues.

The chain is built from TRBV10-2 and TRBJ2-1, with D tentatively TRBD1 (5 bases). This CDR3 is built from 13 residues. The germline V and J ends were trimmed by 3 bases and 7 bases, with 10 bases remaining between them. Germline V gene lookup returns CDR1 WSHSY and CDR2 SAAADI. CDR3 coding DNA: TGCGCCAGCAGTGAAGGCAGGGCGAATGAGCAGTTCTTC. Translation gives CASSEGRANEQFF.

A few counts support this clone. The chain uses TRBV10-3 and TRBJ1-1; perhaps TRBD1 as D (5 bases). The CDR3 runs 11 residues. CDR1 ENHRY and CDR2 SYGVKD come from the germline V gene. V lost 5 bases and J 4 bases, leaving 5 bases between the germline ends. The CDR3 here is CAISTGTEAFF. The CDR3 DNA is TGTGCCATCAGTACAGGCACTGAAGCTTTCTTT.

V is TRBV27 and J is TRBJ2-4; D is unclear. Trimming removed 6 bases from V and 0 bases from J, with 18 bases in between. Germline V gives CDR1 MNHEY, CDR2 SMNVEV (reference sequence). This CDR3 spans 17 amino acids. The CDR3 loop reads CASRSTIGLLAKNIQYF. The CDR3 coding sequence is TGTGCCAGCAGGTCAACTATCGGATTACTAGCCAAAAACATTCAGTACTTC.

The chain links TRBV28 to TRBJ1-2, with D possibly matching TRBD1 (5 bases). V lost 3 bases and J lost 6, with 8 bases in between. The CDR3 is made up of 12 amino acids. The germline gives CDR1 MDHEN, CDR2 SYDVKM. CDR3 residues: CASSLGTDGYTF. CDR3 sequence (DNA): TGTGCCAGCAGTTTGGGGACGGATGGCTACACCTTC.

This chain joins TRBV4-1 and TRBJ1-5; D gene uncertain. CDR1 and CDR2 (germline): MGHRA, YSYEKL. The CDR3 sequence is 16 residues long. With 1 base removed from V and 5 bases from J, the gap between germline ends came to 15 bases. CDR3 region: CASSQVLGKRDQPQHF. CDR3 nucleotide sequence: TGCGCCAGCAGCCAAGTGTTGGGGAAAAGGGATCAGCCCCAGCATTTT.

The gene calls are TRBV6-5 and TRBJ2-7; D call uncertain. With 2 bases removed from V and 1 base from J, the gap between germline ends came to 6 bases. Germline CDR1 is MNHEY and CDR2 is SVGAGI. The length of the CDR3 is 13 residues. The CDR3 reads CASSYPGSYEQYF. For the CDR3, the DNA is TGTGCCAGCAGTTACCCTGGATCCTACGAGCAGTACTTC.

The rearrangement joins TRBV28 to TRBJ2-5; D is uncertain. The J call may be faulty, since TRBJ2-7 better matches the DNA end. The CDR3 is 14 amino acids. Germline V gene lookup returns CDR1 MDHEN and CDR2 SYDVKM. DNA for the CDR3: TGTGCCAGCACAAGCGTCCCTAGCTCCTACGAGCAGTACTTC. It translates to CASTSVPSSYEQYF.

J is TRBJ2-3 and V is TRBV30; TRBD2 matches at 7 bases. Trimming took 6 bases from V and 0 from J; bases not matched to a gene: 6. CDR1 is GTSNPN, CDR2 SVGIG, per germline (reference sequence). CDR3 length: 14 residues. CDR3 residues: CACQAGPSTDTQYF. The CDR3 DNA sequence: TGTGCCTGTCAAGCGGGACCTAGCACAGATACGCAGTATTTT.

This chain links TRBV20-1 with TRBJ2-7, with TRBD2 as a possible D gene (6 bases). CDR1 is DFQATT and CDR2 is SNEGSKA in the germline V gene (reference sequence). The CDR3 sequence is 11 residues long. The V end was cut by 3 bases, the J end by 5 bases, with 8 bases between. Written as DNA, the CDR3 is TGCAGTGCTAGGGGGGGAGACGAGCAGTACTTC. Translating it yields CSARGGDEQYF.

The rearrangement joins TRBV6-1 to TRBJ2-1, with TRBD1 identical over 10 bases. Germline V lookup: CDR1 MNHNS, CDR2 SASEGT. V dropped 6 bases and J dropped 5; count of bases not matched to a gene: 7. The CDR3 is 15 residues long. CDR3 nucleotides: TGTGCCAGCAGGGGAGGGACAGGGGCACACAATGAGCAGTTCTTC. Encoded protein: CASRGGTGAHNEQFF.

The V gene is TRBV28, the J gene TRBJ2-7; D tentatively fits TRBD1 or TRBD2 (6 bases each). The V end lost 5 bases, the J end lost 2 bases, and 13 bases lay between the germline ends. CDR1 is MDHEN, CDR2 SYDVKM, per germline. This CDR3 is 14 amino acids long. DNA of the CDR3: TGTGCCAGCAGTCCAGGGGACTTCCCCTACGAGCAGTACTTC. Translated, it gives CASSPGDFPYEQYF. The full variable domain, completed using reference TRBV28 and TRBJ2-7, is DVKVTQSSRYLVKRTGEKVFLECVQDMDHENMFWYRQDPGLGLRLIYFSYDVKMKEKGDIPEGYSVSREKKERFSLILESASTNQTSMYLCASSPGDFPYEQYFGPGTRLTVT.

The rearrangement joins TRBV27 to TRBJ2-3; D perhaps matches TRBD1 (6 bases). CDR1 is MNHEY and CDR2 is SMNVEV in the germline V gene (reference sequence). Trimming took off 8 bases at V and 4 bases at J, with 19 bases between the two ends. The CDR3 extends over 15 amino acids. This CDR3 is CASSLFRGAADTQYF. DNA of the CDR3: TGTGCCAGCTCCTTATTCAGGGGAGCGGCAGATACGCAGTATTTT.

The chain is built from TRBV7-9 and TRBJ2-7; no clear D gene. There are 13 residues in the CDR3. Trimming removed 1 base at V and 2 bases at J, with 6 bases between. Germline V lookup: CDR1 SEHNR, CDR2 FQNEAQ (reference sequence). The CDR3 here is CASSLVGPYEQYF. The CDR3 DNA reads TGTGCCAGCAGCTTAGTGGGCCCCTACGAGCAGTACTTC. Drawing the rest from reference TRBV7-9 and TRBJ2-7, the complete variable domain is DTGVSQNPRHKITKRGQNVTFRCDPISEHNRLYWYRQTLGQGPEFLTYFQNEAQLEKSRLLSDRFSAERPKGSFSTLEIQRTEQGDSAMYLCASSLVGPYEQYFGPGTRLTVT.

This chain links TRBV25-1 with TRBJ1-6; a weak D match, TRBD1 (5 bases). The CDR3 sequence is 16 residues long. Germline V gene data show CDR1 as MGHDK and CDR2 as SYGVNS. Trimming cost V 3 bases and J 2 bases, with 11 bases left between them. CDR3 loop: CASSDEGLPYNSPLHF. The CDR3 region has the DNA TGTGCCAGCAGTGATGAGGGGTTACCCTATAATTCACCCCTCCACTTT. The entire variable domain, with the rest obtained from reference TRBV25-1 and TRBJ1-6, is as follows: EADIYQTPRYLVIGTGKKITLECSQTMGHDKMYWYQQDPGMELHLIHYSYGVNSTEKGDLSSESTVSRIRTEHFPLTLESARPSHTSQYLCASSDEGLPYNSPLHFGNGTRLTVT.

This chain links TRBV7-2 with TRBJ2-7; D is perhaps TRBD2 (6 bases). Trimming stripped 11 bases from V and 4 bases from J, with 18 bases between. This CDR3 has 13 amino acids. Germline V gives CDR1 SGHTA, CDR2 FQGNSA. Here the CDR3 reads CACGTLGGYEQYF. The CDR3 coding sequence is TGTGCCTGCGGGACCCTTGGAGGTTACGAGCAGTACTTC.

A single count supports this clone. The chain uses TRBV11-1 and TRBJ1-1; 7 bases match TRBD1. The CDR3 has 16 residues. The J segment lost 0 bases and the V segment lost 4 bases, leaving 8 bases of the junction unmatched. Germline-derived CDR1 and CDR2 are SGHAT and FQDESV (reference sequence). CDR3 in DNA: TGTGCCAGCAGCTCCGTCAAACAGGGGTTGAACACTGAAGCTTTCTTT. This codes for CASSSVKQGLNTEAFF.

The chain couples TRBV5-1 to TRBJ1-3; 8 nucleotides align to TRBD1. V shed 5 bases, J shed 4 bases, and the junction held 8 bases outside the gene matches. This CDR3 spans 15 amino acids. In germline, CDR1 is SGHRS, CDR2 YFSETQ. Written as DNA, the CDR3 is TGCGCCAGCAGATCCGACAGGGGAGGGGGAAACACCATATATTTT. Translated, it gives CASRSDRGGGNTIYF.

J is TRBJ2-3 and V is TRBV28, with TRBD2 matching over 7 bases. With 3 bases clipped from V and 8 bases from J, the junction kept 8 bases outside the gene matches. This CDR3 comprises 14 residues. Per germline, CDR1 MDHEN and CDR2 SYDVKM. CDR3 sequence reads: CASSLGGSWGTQYF. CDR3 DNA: TGTGCCAGCAGTTTGGGCGGGAGCTGGGGTACGCAGTATTTT.

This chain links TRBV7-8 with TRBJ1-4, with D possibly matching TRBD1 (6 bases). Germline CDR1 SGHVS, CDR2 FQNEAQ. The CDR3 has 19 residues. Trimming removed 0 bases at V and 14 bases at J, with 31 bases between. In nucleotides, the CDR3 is TGTGCCAGCAGCTTAGCCGGACCGTTACAGCTGGGGGGGGCGGAAAGCCTGTTTTTT. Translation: CASSLAGPLQLGGAESLFF.

The CDR3 coding sequence is TGCGCCAGCAGCTTGGACCCTCCAGGGGAGGGCTACACCTTC. Amino acid sequence: CASSLDPPGEGYTF. The gene calls are TRBV5-1 and TRBJ1-2, with a tentative D call TRBD1 (6 bases). V shed 0 bases and J shed 8 bases, with 14 bases lying between them. Germline CDR1 is SGHRS and CDR2 is YFSETQ. The CDR3 sequence is 14 residues long.

The CDR3 bases are TGTGCCAGCAGATATTCCACAGGGGCGGCCACTGAAGCTTTCTTT. This encodes CASRYSTGAATEAFF. J is TRBJ1-1 and V is TRBV5-8; the match to TRBD1 covers 7 bases. V lost 5 bases to trimming and J lost 4 bases; unmatched junction nucleotides: 11. The CDR3 has 15 residues. Looked up from germline, CDR1 is SGHTS and CDR2 is YDEGEE. Full variable domain (missing parts from reference TRBV5-8 and TRBJ1-1): EAGVTQSPTHLIKTRGQQATLRCSPISGHTSVYWYQQALGLGLQFLLWYDEGEERNRGNFPPRFSGRQFPNYSSELNVNALELEDSALYLCASRYSTGAATEAFFGQGTRLTVV.